The rows below give T cell receptor beta chains drawn from one sample of a study of blood T cell repertoires in COVID-19. The repertoire was sequenced with immunoSEQ multiplex PCR; TCRdb's copy has only in-frame clones and lacks some. The repertoire holds 150,000 to 200,000 clones, roughly 80% seen once, with 1.5% to 1.7% in the top ten. The sequencing input was peripheral blood. The source is a human donor in a cohort sampled during active COVID-19. Each CDR3 is given with its conserved first and last residue. D genes are given only for firm matches. A row's size may be missing; if present it is once, few, many or a size class.

>TRBD1|TRBV3-1/TRBV3-2|TRBJ2-2|once
TGTGCCAGCAGCCAGACAGGGGTCACCGGGGAGCTGTTTTTT
CASSQTGVTGELFF
>TRBD2|TRBV28|TRBJ2-7|.
TGTGCCAGCAGTTCTTCTGGGGGGGAATACGAGCAGTACTTC
CASSSSGGEYEQYF
>.|TRBV29-1|TRBJ1-1|.
TGCAGCGTTCAGGACAGCCTCATGAACACTGAAGCTTTCTTT
CSVQDSLMNTEAFF
>.|TRBV6-2/TRBV6-3|TRBJ2-7|.
TGTGCCAGCAGTTTGGGACTCATGTACGAGCAGTACTTC
CASSLGLMYEQYF
>TRBD2|TRBV19|TRBJ2-1|.
TGTGCCACTTCTCCCGGGACTAGCGATCCTGAGCAGTTCTTC
CATSPGTSDPEQFF
>.|TRBV11-2|TRBJ2-7|.
TGTGCCAGCAGCTCCAGGACTACCTCGAACGAGCAGTACTTC
CASSSRTTSNEQYF
>TRBD1|TRBV19|TRBJ1-5|.
TGTGCCAGTAGAGCGACAGGGGGAAGCAATCAGCCCCAGCATTTT
CASRATGGSNQPQHF
>.|TRBV5-5|TRBJ2-4|once
TGTGCCAGCATCCCGAGTGGCAAAAACATTCAGTACTTC
CASIPSGKNIQYF
>.|TRBV7-9|TRBJ1-3|.
TGTGCCAGCAGCTTAACGGACAGCCTCTCTGGAAACACCATATATTTT
CASSLTDSLSGNTIYF
>.|TRBV2|TRBJ2-3|.
TGTGCCGGGCAAAGTCCCGCGGGGAAAGATACGCAGTATTTT
CAGQSPAGKDTQYF
>.|TRBV7-3|TRBJ1-1|.
TGTGCCAGCAGCTCAGGGGATCTAGCTTTCTTT
CASSSGDLAFF
>TRBD2|TRBV2|TRBJ2-6|.
TGTGCCAGCACATGGTTAGCTAGCGGGTACTCTGGGGCCAACGTCCTGACTTTC
CASTWLASGYSGANVLTF
>.|TRBV18|TRBJ2-7|.
TGTGCCAGCTCACCCCCCGGGACAAGCTACGAGCAGTACTTC
CASSPPGTSYEQYF
>.|TRBV5-4|TRBJ1-2|.
TGTGCCAGCAGCTTGCCGGGCAGGGTGGGTGGCTACACCTTC
CASSLPGRVGGYTF
>.|TRBV5-1|TRBJ2-7|.
TGCGCCAGCAGCTTGGGACTTGCCTCCGAGCAGTACTTC
CASSLGLASEQYF
>.|TRBV2|TRBJ2-7|.
TGTGCCAGCAGTGAGGGGGTAGCGGCAGACGAGCAGTACTTC
CASSEGVAADEQYF
>.|TRBV7-2|TRBJ2-4|.
TGTGCCAGCAGCTTAGGACACGGGGGTGCCAAAAACATTCAGTACTTC
CASSLGHGGAKNIQYF
>.|TRBV7-8|TRBJ2-5|many
TGTGCCAGCAGACCGCCGGGCGGGCAAGCCTGGGAGACCCAGTACTTC
CASRPPGGQAWETQYF
>.|TRBV18|TRBJ1-1|few
TGTGCCAGCTCACTAAGAGGAGACACTGAAGCTTTCTTT
CASSLRGDTEAFF
>TRBD2|TRBV24-1|TRBJ2-2|.
TGTGCCACCAGTGACGCTAGCGGGGGGCCCAACACCGGGGAGCTGTTTTTT
CATSDASGGPNTGELFF
>.|TRBV28|TRBJ2-7|.
TGTGCCAGCAGTTGGGGGGACCCAGGGCGCTTTAGCTACGAGCAGTACTTC
CASSWGDPGRFSYEQYF
>.|TRBV7-3|TRBJ2-3|.
TGTGCCAGCAGGCGCCCGGAGGGAGTTACGCAGTATTTT
CASRRPEGVTQYF
>TRBD2|TRBV4-1|TRBJ2-1|.
TGCGCCAGCAGCCAAGACTTGCTAGCGGGAAGTGAGCAGTTCTTC
CASSQDLLAGSEQFF
>.|TRBV6-2/TRBV6-3|TRBJ2-7|.
TGTGCCAGCAGTTACTCCGAGACTAGTACCTACGAGCAGTACTTC
CASSYSETSTYEQYF
>.|TRBV7-9|TRBJ1-2|.
TGTGCCAGCAGCCCCGGAGCGGGATCCTATGGCTACACCTTC
CASSPGAGSYGYTF
>TRBD1|TRBV12-3/TRBV12-4|TRBJ2-7|.
TGTGCCAGCAGTGCCGGGACAGAATACGAGCAGTACTTC
CASSAGTEYEQYF
>.|TRBV6-4|TRBJ1-1|.
TGTGCCAGCAGTGCGGACAGTTCAACTGAAGCTTTCTTT
CASSADSSTEAFF
>.|TRBV19|TRBJ1-5|.
TGTGCCAGTAGTTCCCAGCCCGGGGGACAGCCCCAGCATTTT
CASSSQPGGQPQHF
>TRBD1|TRBV11-1|TRBJ2-7|.
TGTGCCAGCAGCTACAGACAGGGCCGATACGAGCAGTACTTC
CASSYRQGRYEQYF
>.|TRBV28|TRBJ2-3|.
TGTGCCAGCAGCCTCCAGGCCGGTACGCAGTATTTT
CASSLQAGTQYF
>TRBD2|TRBV7-2|TRBJ2-1|.
TGTGCCAGCAGTTTCACTAGCGGGTGGGACAATGAGCAGTTCTTC
CASSFTSGWDNEQFF
>TRBD1|TRBV19|TRBJ2-3|few
TGTGCCAGTAGTCGACAGGGAACAAGCACAGATACGCAGTATTTT
CASSRQGTSTDTQYF
>TRBD2|TRBV7-9|TRBJ2-7|.
TGTGCCAGCAGCTTAGATGGGTGGACTAGCGGGCCGTACGAGCAGTACTTC
CASSLDGWTSGPYEQYF
>.|TRBV7-8|TRBJ1-4|.
TGTGCCAGCAACCAACCCGGGACTAATGAAAAACTGTTTTTT
CASNQPGTNEKLFF
>TRBD2|TRBV25-1|TRBJ2-5|.
TGTGCCAGCAGTCCCAGCGGGGCGGGTCTAGAGACCCAGTACTTC
CASSPSGAGLETQYF
>TRBD2|TRBV29-1|TRBJ2-7|.
TGCACCGTTCGGACTAGTGTAAACGAGCAGTACTTC
CTVRTSVNEQYF
>TRBD2|TRBV6-1|TRBJ2-1|once
TGTGCCAGCAGTGAAGGACTAGCGGGTGGTGAGCAGTTCTTC
CASSEGLAGGEQFF
>.|TRBV11-2|TRBJ2-7|.
TGTGCCAGCAGCTTAGCCCCCCGGCCGGGACCGCGGGGCTACGAGCAGTACTTC
CASSLAPRPGPRGYEQYF
>.|TRBV6-4|TRBJ1-6|.
TGTGCCAGCAGTGACTCGGAGGATTCACCCCTCCACTTT
CASSDSEDSPLHF
>.|TRBV3-1/TRBV3-2|TRBJ2-7|.
TGTGCCAGCAGCCAAGAAGGAGGTGTCTCCTACGAGCAGTACTTC
CASSQEGGVSYEQYF
>.|TRBV12-3/TRBV12-4|TRBJ2-7|.
TGTGCCAGCAGTTTAGGTAGTTACGAGCAGTACTTC
CASSLGSYEQYF
>.|TRBV12-3/TRBV12-4|TRBJ2-7|once
TGTGCCAGCAGCCCTACTAGCTACGAGCAGTACTTC
CASSPTSYEQYF
>TRBD1|TRBV3-1/TRBV3-2|TRBJ1-2|.
TGTGCCAGCAGCCAAGAACAGGGGCTCTATGGCTACACCTTC
CASSQEQGLYGYTF
>.|TRBV5-1|TRBJ1-3|.
TGCGCCAGCAGCTTGGGAGATTCTGGAAACACCATATATTTT
CASSLGDSGNTIYF
>.|TRBV7-7|TRBJ2-6|.
TGTGCTAGCAGCTTAGGTGGGGGGGCCGGGGCCAACGTCCTGACTTTC
CASSLGGGAGANVLTF
>.|TRBV6-2/TRBV6-3|TRBJ1-1|.
TGTGCCAGCAGTTCAACAGGGTTTAACACTGAAGCTTTCTTT
CASSSTGFNTEAFF
>.|TRBV6-1|TRBJ1-3|.
TGTGCCAGCAGTGAACGAGGGGGCTCTGGAAACACCATATATTTT
CASSERGGSGNTIYF
>.|TRBV5-4|TRBJ2-7|.
TGTGCCAGCAGCTGGACTCGGGCCCCCTACGAGCAGTACTTC
CASSWTRAPYEQYF
>TRBD1|TRBV14|TRBJ2-7|.
TGTGCCAGCAGCCTTAACCGGGACAGGGGAAACGAGCAGTACTTC
CASSLNRDRGNEQYF
>.|TRBV7-2|TRBJ2-7|.
TGTGCCAGCAGCCCCCGGGACTTCCCCTACGAGCAGTACTTC
CASSPRDFPYEQYF
>.|TRBV5-1|TRBJ1-1|.
TGCGCCAGCAGCTTGGAATTGTTCGGGGGTGGTACTGAAGCTTTCTTT
CASSLELFGGGTEAFF